The entry that follows covers one T cell receptor beta chain sequence. This entry comes from a study of cytomegalovirus exposure and HLA in healthy donors. Clones were sequenced by immunoSEQ multiplex PCR, and TCRdb holds only the in-frame ones, with some missing. The table records approximately 180,000 clones, roughly nine tenths of them present only once. Germline CDR1 ENHRY, CDR2 SYGVKD. The length of the CDR3 is 13 residues. V lost 6 bases, J lost 6 bases, and 3 bases stayed unmatched. The receptor's source is a man younger than 35 in good health and CMV-seropositive. Sequencing was done on a sample of PBMCs. This chain joins TRBV10-3 and TRBJ2-2; 8 bases line up with TRBD1. The CDR3, as DNA: TGTGCCATCAGGGACAGGGCGGCCGGGGAGCTGTTTTTT. Protein: CAIRDRAAGELFF.